One sample yielded the 30 T cell receptor beta chains listed below, sequenced in a study of blood T cell repertoires in COVID-19. Sequenced by immunoSEQ multiplex PCR; TCRdb stores in-frame clones only, minus some. The sample contains 15,000 to 25,000 clones, 79% of which appear only once. The sequenced sample was peripheral blood. These receptor sequences come from a man aged 80 or over with acute or convalescent COVID-19.

V and J are TRBV5-6 and TRBJ1-5; the D is unclear. V gave up 4 bases and J gave up 0 bases, with 8 bases separating them. The germline V gene has CDR1 SGHDT and CDR2 YYEEEE. This CDR3 comprises 14 residues. The CDR3 reads CASSRLDSNQPQHF. In nucleotides, the CDR3 is TGTGCCAGCAGCCGACTGGATAGCAATCAGCCCCAGCATTTT.

This chain links TRBV7-9 with TRBJ2-1; 12 nucleotides line up with TRBD2. The CDR3 has 15 amino acids. With 5 bases clipped from V and 7 bases from J, the junction kept 6 bases outside the gene matches. The germline V gene encodes CDR1 SEHNR and CDR2 FQNEAQ (reference sequence). CDR3 amino acids: CASSQPSGRGNEQFF. The CDR3 nucleotides are TGTGCCAGCAGCCAGCCTAGCGGGAGGGGGAATGAGCAGTTCTTC. Full variable domain (rest looked up from reference TRBV7-9 and TRBJ2-1): DTGVSQNPRHKITKRGQNVTFRCDPISEHNRLYWYRQTLGQGPEFLTYFQNEAQLEKSRLLSDRFSAERPKGSFSTLEIQRTEQGDSAMYLCASSQPSGRGNEQFFGPGTRLTVL.

The rearrangement joins TRBV7-3 to TRBJ2-1; 7 positions match TRBD2. The CDR3 extends over 14 amino acids. The V segment lost 7 bases and the J segment 10 bases; nucleotides outside the gene matches: 13. Germline V gene data show CDR1 as SGHTA and CDR2 as FQGTGA. The CDR3 reads CASTPNGAGEEQFF. CDR3 DNA: TGTGCCAGCACCCCGAACGGGGCGGGAGAGGAGCAGTTCTTC.

The rearrangement uses TRBV9 and TRBJ2-7, with D hard to call. Germline-derived CDR1 and CDR2 are SGDLS and YYNGEE. This CDR3 has 15 residues. V was clipped by 2 bases and J by 2 bases, with 14 bases between them. This CDR3 is CASSVGFTGPYEQYF. CDR3 nucleotide sequence: TGTGCCAGCAGCGTTGGGTTTACGGGTCCCTACGAGCAGTACTTC. The whole variable domain, remainder taken from reference TRBV9 and TRBJ2-7, is DSGVTQTPKHLITATGQRVTLRCSPRSGDLSVYWYQQSLDQGLQFLIQYYNGEERAKGNILERFSAQQFPDLHSELNLSSLELGDSALYFCASSVGFTGPYEQYFGPGTRLTVT.

The chain couples TRBV15 to TRBJ2-1; a possible D gene is TRBD1 (6 bases). The CDR3 runs to 14 residues. The germline V and J ends were trimmed by 3 bases and 9 bases, with 15 bases remaining between them. From germline, CDR1 is LNHNV and CDR2 YYDKDF (reference sequence). Here the CDR3 DNA reads TGTGCCACCAGCAGCGACCTACAGGGCTCTGAGCAGTTCTTC. Protein sequence: CATSSDLQGSEQFF.

This chain uses TRBV5-1 with TRBJ2-1; 8 bases map to TRBD1. The CDR3 contains 11 residues. Germline V gene lookup returns CDR1 SGHRS and CDR2 YFSETQ. V lost 4 bases to trimming and J lost 15 bases; unmatched junction nucleotides: 6. This CDR3 is CASSTTGDWFF. The CDR3 region has the DNA TGCGCCAGCAGCACGACAGGGGATTGGTTCTTC.

J is TRBJ2-3 and V is TRBV10-3; TRBD1 agrees at 8 bases. This CDR3 has 14 amino acids. In germline, CDR1 is ENHRY, CDR2 SYGVKD. The trim removed 7 bases at V and 4 bases at J, leaving 7 bases unmatched. The CDR3 coding sequence is TGTGCCATCAAAGGGGGACAGGTACCAGATACGCAGTATTTT. Protein product: CAIKGGQVPDTQYF.

This chain connects TRBV6-5 to TRBJ2-7; possible D gene TRBD1, 5 bases. The CDR3 contains 13 residues. V lost 5 bases and J lost 5, with 13 bases in between. From germline, CDR1 is MNHEY and CDR2 SVGAGI. The CDR3 loop is CASSQGGHHEQYV. CDR3 DNA sequence: TGTGCCAGCAGTCAGGGTGGTCACCACGAGCAGTACGTC.

The chain employs TRBV7-9 and TRBJ2-3; D remains unclear. This CDR3 spans 14 amino acids. V gave up 5 bases and J gave up 0 bases, with 9 bases separating them. Looked up from germline, CDR1 is SEHNR and CDR2 is FQNEAQ (reference sequence). Here the CDR3 reads CASSPLTSTDTQYF. CDR3 nucleotide sequence: TGTGCCAGCAGCCCACTGACTAGCACAGATACGCAGTATTTT.

This clone was seen a single time. The V gene is TRBV24-1, the J gene TRBJ2-3; D perhaps matches TRBD1 (5 bases). The V end was cut by 0 bases, the J end by 2 bases, with 8 bases between. The CDR3 loop spans 15 amino acids. CDR1 is KGHDR, CDR2 SFDVKD, per germline. CDR3 amino acids: CATSDLQTDTDTQYF. The CDR3 nucleotides read TGTGCCACCAGTGATTTGCAGACAGACACAGATACGCAGTATTTT.

V gene TRBV18 combines with J gene TRBJ2-1, with D possibly being TRBD2 (5 bases). Trimming left V 5 bases short and J 3 bases short, with 11 bases between. The germline gives CDR1 KGHSH, CDR2 LQKENI. This CDR3 contains 14 residues. For the CDR3, the DNA is TGTGCCAGCTCATCTACCCGGGACTACAATGAGCAGTTCTTC. It encodes CASSSTRDYNEQFF.

The chain couples TRBV3-1 (or the pseudogene TRBV3-2) to TRBJ1-5, with D unclear. The ends were cut back, 4 bases at V and 6 bases at J, with 13 bases in the middle. CDR3 length: 14 amino acids. The germline V gene has CDR1 LGHDT and CDR2 YNNKEL (reference sequence). The CDR3, as DNA: TGTGCCAGCAGCCCCAGAGGGTCGGGTCAGCCCCAGCATTTT. Its translation is CASSPRGSGQPQHF.

The chain carries TRBV20-1 and TRBJ1-5; D perhaps matches TRBD1 (6 bases). V lost 3 bases to trimming and J lost 2 bases, with 14 bases between them. Germline V lookup: CDR1 DFQATT, CDR2 SNEGSKA (reference sequence). The CDR3 loop spans 15 amino acids. DNA for the CDR3: TGCAGTGCTAGTAATCGGGGGGCTCGCAATCAGCCCCAGCATTTT. This translates into CSASNRGARNQPQHF.

V gene TRBV5-1 combines with J gene TRBJ1-4, with D uncertain. CDR3 length: 14 amino acids. The V and J ends lost 0 bases and 7 bases respectively, with 10 bases between them. Looked up from germline, CDR1 is SGHRS and CDR2 is YFSETQ. CDR3: CASSLEAGLEKLFF. The CDR3 DNA sequence: TGCGCCAGCAGCTTGGAGGCAGGCCTTGAAAAACTGTTTTTT.

The chain joins TRBV2 to TRBJ1-4; D unresolved. V was clipped by 6 bases and J by 5 bases, with 7 bases between them. Germline V gene sequence: CDR1 SNHLY, CDR2 FYNNEI. This CDR3 comprises 12 residues. Here the CDR3 reads CASSVSNEKLFF. The CDR3 coding sequence is TGTGCCAGCAGCGTGAGCAATGAAAAACTGTTTTTT. Supplemented by reference TRBV2 and TRBJ1-4, the full variable domain reads EPEVTQTPSHQVTQMGQEVILRCVPISNHLYFYWYRQILGQKVEFLVSFYNNEISEKSEIFDDQFSVERPDGSNFTLKIRSTKLEDSAMYFCASSVSNEKLFFGSGTQLSVL.

CDR3 sequence: CASSKRQSPGQETQYF. The CDR3 bases are TGTGCCAGCAGCAAAAGGCAATCCCCAGGGCAAGAGACCCAGTACTTC. The chain links TRBV21-1 to TRBJ2-5; TRBD1 is taken as the D call from the table, unchecked against the DNA. TRBV21-1 is a pseudogene. This CDR3 spans 16 amino acids.

This rearrangement joins TRBV6-4 to TRBJ2-1, with 7 nucleotides matching TRBD2. After removal of 2 bases from V and 8 bases from J, the junction contained 9 bases not matched to a gene. The CDR3 spans 15 residues. CDR1 and CDR2 (germline): MRHNA, SNTAGT. CDR3 in amino acids: CASSDRLAVSDEQFF. Here the CDR3 DNA reads TGTGCCAGCAGTGACCGGCTAGCGGTTTCAGATGAGCAGTTCTTC.

The rearrangement joins TRBV6-6 to TRBJ1-1, with a weak D call TRBD1 (5 bases). CDR1 is MNHNY and CDR2 is SVGAGI in the germline V gene (reference sequence). The V gene lost 1 base and the J gene lost 5 bases, with 8 bases spanning the gap. The CDR3 loop spans 13 amino acids. The CDR3 loop reads CASSYFGGTEAFF. The CDR3 nucleotides are TGTGCCAGCAGTTACTTCGGGGGGACTGAAGCTTTCTTT.

The table lists this clone with a count of one. As DNA, the CDR3 is TGTGCCAGCAGTCCCCGACTAGCGGGAGGTAACACCGGGGAGCTGTTTTTT. Amino acid sequence: CASSPRLAGGNTGELFF. The V call is TRBV6-6, the J call TRBJ2-2, with TRBD2 matching over 13 bases. After removal of 5 bases from V and 2 bases from J, the junction contained 5 bases not matched to a gene. The CDR3 has 17 amino acids. Germline V gives CDR1 MNHNY, CDR2 SVGAGI (reference sequence).

The chain combines TRBV30 with TRBJ1-1, with unresolved D. CDR3 length: 14 residues. The V end lost 0 bases, the J end lost 4 bases, and 12 bases lay between the germline ends. Germline CDR1 and CDR2: GTSNPN and SVGIG (reference sequence). The CDR3 region has the DNA TGTGCCTGGAGTGTGGCGGGTATGAGCACTGAAGCTTTCTTT. Encoded protein: CAWSVAGMSTEAFF.

This chain links TRBV10-3 with TRBJ1-2; the D gene is possibly TRBD1 (5 bases). V was shortened by 0 bases and J by 8 bases, with 13 bases between the two germline ends. This CDR3 is 14 amino acids long. The germline gives CDR1 ENHRY, CDR2 SYGVKD. This chain's CDR3 is CAISESGLGDGYTF. The DNA for the CDR3 is TGTGCCATCAGTGAGTCGGGACTGGGGGACGGCTACACCTTC.

The rearrangement links TRBV5-1 to TRBJ1-3; 7 positions match TRBD1. Germline V lookup: CDR1 SGHRS, CDR2 YFSETQ. The V gene end was trimmed by 5 bases and the J gene end by 4 bases; junction bases not matched to a gene: 3. This CDR3 comprises 13 residues. The CDR3 DNA is TGCGCCAGCAGACCGGACAGGGGAAACACCATATATTTT. It specifies CASRPDRGNTIYF.

The chain uses TRBV9 and TRBJ1-2, with a possible D match to TRBD1 (6 bases). The germline V and J ends were trimmed by 5 bases and 1 base, with 9 bases remaining between them. From germline, CDR1 is SGDLS and CDR2 YYNGEE. CDR3 size: 13 residues. The chain's CDR3 is CASSPDSNYGYTF. The CDR3 DNA is TGTGCCAGCAGTCCGGACAGTAACTATGGCTACACCTTC.

The chain employs TRBV27 and TRBJ2-7; TRBD1 is a possible D gene (5 bases). Trimming shortened V by 5 bases and J by 0 bases, and 11 bases separated the two germline ends. The CDR3 sequence is 14 residues long. Germline V gene sequence: CDR1 MNHEY, CDR2 SMNVEV (reference sequence). The CDR3: CASSTGQNSYEQYF. CDR3 sequence (DNA): TGTGCCAGCAGTACCGGACAAAACTCCTACGAGCAGTACTTC.

This chain connects TRBV2 to TRBJ2-7; D might be TRBD2 (6 bases). V was pared by 3 bases and J by 3 bases, with 12 bases between. Looked up from germline, CDR1 is SNHLY and CDR2 is FYNNEI. The CDR3 is 14 amino acids. CDR3 loop: CASSDERGFYEQYF. The CDR3 DNA reads as TGTGCCAGCAGTGACGAACGGGGGTTCTACGAGCAGTACTTC.

The chain employs TRBV7-9 and TRBJ2-1, with a possible D match to TRBD2 (7 bases). Trimming cost V 0 bases and J 10 bases, with 19 bases left between them. The CDR3 length is 16 residues. Germline CDR1 and CDR2: SEHNR and FQNEAQ (reference sequence). The CDR3 loop is CASSLAGGPESLEQFF. Written as DNA, the CDR3 is TGTGCCAGCAGCTTAGCGGGGGGGCCAGAGTCCTTAGAGCAGTTCTTC.

This chain links TRBV2 with TRBJ1-1; 8 bases are shared with TRBD1. CDR3 length equals 15 residues. V was clipped by 3 bases and J by 7 bases; unmatched bases: 10. CDR1 is SNHLY and CDR2 is FYNNEI in the germline V gene. The CDR3 spells CASSDTGGGRIEAFF. CDR3 coding DNA: TGTGCCAGCAGTGATACAGGGGGAGGGAGGATTGAAGCTTTCTTT.

This clone was seen a few times. The rearrangement joins TRBV9 to TRBJ1-2; TRBD1 is a possible D gene (6 bases). V gave up 0 bases and J gave up 6 bases, with 12 bases separating them. The germline gives CDR1 SGDLS, CDR2 YYNGEE. CDR3 length: 14 amino acids. The CDR3 region has the DNA TGTGCCAGCAGCGTAGGGGACACTACCCATGGCTACACCTTC. Translated, it gives CASSVGDTTHGYTF.

The rearrangement links TRBV24-1 to TRBJ2-5; no clear D gene. The CDR3 is made up of 14 amino acids. Trimming took off 4 bases at V and 3 bases at J, with 11 bases between the two ends. Germline V gene sequence: CDR1 KGHDR, CDR2 SFDVKD. The CDR3 reads CATSEIGPKETQYF. The CDR3 region has the DNA TGTGCCACCAGTGAAATTGGGCCCAAAGAGACCCAGTACTTC.

V gene TRBV2 combines with J gene TRBJ2-7, with 7 bases that match TRBD1. CDR3 length equals 20 residues. Germline values: CDR1 SNHLY, CDR2 FYNNEI. The V segment lost 6 bases and the J segment 4 bases; nucleotides outside the gene matches: 27. CDR3 nucleotide sequence: TGTGCCAGCAGCAGACAGGGTTATTTGAGGGGCCGTTTGTTAAGGTACGAGCAGTACTTC. This codes for CASSRQGYLRGRLLRYEQYF.